This T cell receptor beta chain was captured in a study of blood T cell repertoires in COVID-19. Produced via immunoSEQ multiplex PCR; TCRdb's table is partial and in-frame only. The table lists about 220,000 clones, roughly 80% of them singletons. V was clipped by 6 bases and J by 1 base, with 6 bases between them. The CDR3 sequence is 12 residues long. Per the germline V gene, CDR1 is KGHSH and CDR2 is LQKENI. This clonotype was sampled from a woman aged 70-85 years with acute or convalescent COVID-19. Sample: peripheral blood. The rearrangement links TRBV18 to TRBJ1-1; no definite D call. The DNA of the CDR3 is TGTGCCAGCTCCACAGAGAACACTGAAGCTTTCTTT. Translated, it gives CASSTENTEAFF.